The clone carrying this T cell receptor beta chain was recorded only once. Deletions cut 2 bases from V and 4 bases from J, with 9 bases between. Germline values: CDR1 MNHEY, CDR2 SVGAGI. The CDR3 sequence is 13 residues long. These data belong to a study of technical replicates of blood from several donors. The assay was immunoSEQ multiplex PCR, and TCRdb's table has in-frame clones only and misses some. The sample has tens of thousands of clones, about 81% seen once. The TCR comes from a human donor in good health. Some clones in this sample may be carry-over from other donors' samples. The sequencing input was PBMCs. The chain carries TRBV6-5 and TRBJ2-7; possibly TRBD2 for D (6 bases). CDR3 in amino acids: CASSYGEEYEQYF. CDR3 bases: TGTGCCAGCAGTTACGGGGAGGAATACGAGCAGTACTTC.